A single sample is the source of the 5 T cell receptor beta chains below, sequenced in a study of blood T cell repertoires in COVID-19. TCRdb's table, derived via immunoSEQ multiplex PCR, lists solely in-frame clones and lacks some. The sample carries about 300,000 clones, over 75% recorded once. The sample consisted of peripheral blood. The receptors were gathered from a human donor in a cohort sampled during active COVID-19.

J is TRBJ2-1 and V is TRBV19; D is possibly TRBD2 (5 bases). The germline gives CDR1 LNHDA, CDR2 SQIVND (reference sequence). V was cut by 7 bases and J by 9 bases, with 22 bases left in between. The CDR3 sequence is 15 residues long. The CDR3 nucleotides are TGTGCCAGTACTCGGTCAGACCTACTTGCGGGTGAGCAGTTCTTC. Translating gives CASTRSDLLAGEQFF.

V usage is TRBV5-4 and J usage is TRBJ2-6; D possibly corresponds to TRBD1 (6 bases). V was pared by 1 base and J by 4 bases, with 15 bases between. The germline V gene has CDR1 SGHNT and CDR2 YYREEE (reference sequence). CDR3 length: 17 residues. The CDR3 bases are TGTGCCAGCAGCTTGTTCAGGGGATTATCCGGGGCCAACGTCCTGACTTTC. Protein product: CASSLFRGLSGANVLTF.

The rearrangement joins TRBV6-5 to TRBJ2-2; D is perhaps TRBD1 (5 bases). Germline CDR1 is MNHEY and CDR2 is SVGAGI. CDR3 length: 15 amino acids. V was trimmed by 8 bases and J by 0 bases, leaving 13 bases between them. The CDR3 nucleotides are TGTGCCAGCCACCAGGACAACGCGAACACCGGGGAGCTGTTTTTT. This codes for CASHQDNANTGELFF.

The gene calls are TRBV18 and TRBJ2-5, with 11 nucleotides matching TRBD2. This CDR3 spans 14 amino acids. Unmatched junction bases numbered 2, after V lost 2 bases and J lost 6 bases. Germline V gene lookup returns CDR1 KGHSH and CDR2 LQKENI. The CDR3 DNA reads as TGTGCCAGCTCACCAACTAGCGGGAGACAGACCCAGTACTTC. Translating it yields CASSPTSGRQTQYF.

This clone was counted between two and nine times. The genes are TRBV11-2 and TRBJ2-7, with D possibly being TRBD2 (5 bases). From germline, CDR1 is SGHAT and CDR2 FQNNGV. This CDR3 contains 15 residues. The V and J ends lost 2 bases and 3 bases respectively, with 14 bases between them. The CDR3 nucleotides read TGTGCCAGCAGCTTATGGGATGCTAGCAGCTACGAGCAGTACTTC. Protein sequence: CASSLWDASSYEQYF. The full variable domain, in which reference TRBV11-2 and TRBJ2-7 provide the parts outside the CDR3, is EAGVAQSPRYKIIEKRQSVAFWCNPISGHATLYWYQQILGQGPKLLIQFQNNGVVDDSQLPKDRFSAERLKGVDSTLKIQPAKLEDSAVYLCASSLWDASSYEQYFGPGTRLTVT.